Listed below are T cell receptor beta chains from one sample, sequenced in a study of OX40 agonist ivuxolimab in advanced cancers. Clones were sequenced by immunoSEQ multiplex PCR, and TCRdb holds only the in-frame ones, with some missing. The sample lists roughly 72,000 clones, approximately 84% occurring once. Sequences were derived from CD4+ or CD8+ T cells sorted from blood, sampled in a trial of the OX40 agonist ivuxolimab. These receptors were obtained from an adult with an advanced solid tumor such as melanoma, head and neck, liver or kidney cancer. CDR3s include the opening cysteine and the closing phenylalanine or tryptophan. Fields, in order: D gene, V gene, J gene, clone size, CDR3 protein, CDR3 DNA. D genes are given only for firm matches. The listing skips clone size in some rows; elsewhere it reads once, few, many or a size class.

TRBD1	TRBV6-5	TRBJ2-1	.	CASRPTGVNEQFF	TGTGCCAGCAGGCCAACAGGGGTGAATGAGCAGTTCTTC
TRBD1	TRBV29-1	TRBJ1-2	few	CSVSPGQGAYGYTF	TGCAGCGTAAGTCCGGGACAGGGGGCCTATGGCTACACCTTC
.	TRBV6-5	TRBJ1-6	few	CASSGTGNSPLHF	TGTGCCAGCAGCGGGACGGGTAATTCGCCCCTCCACTTT
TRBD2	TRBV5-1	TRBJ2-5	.	CASSPRPSGRAETQYF	TGCGCCAGCAGCCCCCGGCCTAGCGGGAGGGCAGAGACCCAGTACTTC
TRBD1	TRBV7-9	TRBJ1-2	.	CASSLQGVFGYTF	TGTGCCAGCAGCTTACAGGGGGTATTTGGCTACACCTTC
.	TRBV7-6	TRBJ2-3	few	CASSPDERVRADTQYF	TGTGCCAGCAGCCCAGATGAGCGGGTGAGGGCAGATACGCAGTATTTT
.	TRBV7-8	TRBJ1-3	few	CASSLEGKSSGNTIYF	TGTGCCAGCAGCTTAGAAGGCAAGAGCTCTGGAAACACCATATATTTT
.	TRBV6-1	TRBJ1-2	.	CASSFLRDGNYGYTF	TGTGCCAGCAGTTTTCTCCGAGACGGAAACTATGGCTACACCTTC
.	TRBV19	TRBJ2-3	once	CASSIRAITDTQYF	TGTGCCAGTAGTATCAGGGCTATCACAGATACGCAGTATTTT
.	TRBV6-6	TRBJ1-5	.	CASGLDRRYSNQPQHF	TGTGCCAGCGGACTCGACAGGCGGTATAGCAATCAGCCCCAGCATTTT
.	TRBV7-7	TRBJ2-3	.	CASSSAGYLTDTQYF	TGTGCTAGCAGCTCAGCAGGGTATCTTACAGATACGCAGTATTTT
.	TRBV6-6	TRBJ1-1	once	CASSYVSSMNTEAFF	TGTGCCAGCAGTTATGTCTCATCCATGAACACTGAAGCTTTCTTT
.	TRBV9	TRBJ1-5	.	CASSVGVNQPQHF	TGTGCCAGCAGCGTAGGGGTAAATCAGCCCCAGCATTTT
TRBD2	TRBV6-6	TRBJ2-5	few	CASSPTLAGGEETQYF	TGTGCCAGCAGCCCGACCCTAGCGGGGGGTGAAGAGACCCAGTACTTC
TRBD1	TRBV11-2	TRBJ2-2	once	CASSGGQGVAGELFF	TGTGCCAGCAGTGGCGGACAGGGGGTTGCCGGGGAGCTGTTTTTT
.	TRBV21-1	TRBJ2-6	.	CASSKRCEGCNQYSGANVLTF	TGTGCCAGCAGCAAACGGTGTGAGGGGTGTAATCAGTACTCTGGGGCCAACGTCCTGACTTTC
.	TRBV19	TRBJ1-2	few	CASSIDPASRGYTF	TGTGCCAGTAGTATCGATCCAGCCAGCCGCGGCTACACCTTC
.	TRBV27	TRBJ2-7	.	CASSSASYEQYF	TGTGCCAGCAGTTCGGCCTCCTACGAGCAGTACTTC
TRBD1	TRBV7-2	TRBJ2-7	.	CASSFRDRVYEQYF	TGTGCCAGCAGCTTCCGGGACAGGGTCTACGAGCAGTACTTC
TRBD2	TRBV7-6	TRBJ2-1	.	CASSLEGMGRLAGGVSQDEQFF	TGTGCCAGCAGCTTAGAAGGCATGGGGCGACTAGCGGGAGGCGTCAGTCAGGATGAGCAGTTCTTC
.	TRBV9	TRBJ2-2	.	CASSVATGLHTRELFF	TGTGCCAGCAGCGTAGCTACGGGACTCCACACCCGGGAGCTGTTTTTT
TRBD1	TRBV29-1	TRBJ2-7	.	CSAQGQFSYEQYF	TGCAGCGCCCAGGGACAGTTTAGCTACGAGCAGTACTTC
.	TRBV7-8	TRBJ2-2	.	CASSLVESGELFF	TGTGCCAGCAGCTTAGTTGAGAGCGGGGAGCTGTTTTTT
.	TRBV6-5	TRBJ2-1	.	CASRRGGIYNEQFF	TGTGCCAGCAGACGAGGAGGAATCTACAATGAGCAGTTCTTC
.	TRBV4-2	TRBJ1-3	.	CASSPREGLNTIYF	TGTGCCAGCAGCCCCCGGGAGGGCCTAAACACCATATATTTT
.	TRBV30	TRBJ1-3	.	CAWSVSGNTIYF	TGTGCCTGGAGTGTATCTGGAAACACCATATATTTT
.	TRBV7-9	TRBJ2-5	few	CASSLMGETQYF	TGTGCCAGCAGCTTAATGGGGGAGACCCAGTACTTC
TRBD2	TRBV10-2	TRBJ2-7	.	CASRATSGGTYEQYF	TGCGCCAGCAGGGCTACTAGCGGGGGGACCTACGAGCAGTACTTC
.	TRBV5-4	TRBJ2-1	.	CASSLLVNEQFF	TGTGCCAGCAGCTTGTTAGTCAATGAGCAGTTCTTC
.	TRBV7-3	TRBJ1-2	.	CASSLGHYGYTF	TGTGCCAGCAGCTTAGGGCACTATGGCTACACCTTC
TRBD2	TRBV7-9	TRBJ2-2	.	CASSQKRGLTGELFF	TGTGCCAGCAGCCAGAAGCGGGGCCTGACCGGGGAGCTGTTTTTT
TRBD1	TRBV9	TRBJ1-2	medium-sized	CASSEETGESYGYTF	TGTGCCAGCAGCGAGGAGACAGGGGAAAGCTATGGCTACACCTTC